This T cell receptor beta chain was sequenced during a study of cytomegalovirus exposure and HLA in healthy donors. V was shortened by 2 bases and J by 10 bases, with 20 bases between the two germline ends. Per germline, CDR1 LNHDA and CDR2 SQIVND (reference sequence). This CDR3 region has 15 residues. The study, taken as a whole, reports: Later analysis identified about 17,000 TCR beta sequences associated with HLA alleles, using a false discovery rate threshold of 0.05. Overall, some 160 TCR beta chains were annotated as cytomegalovirus-associated.

This clone was found once. Its antigen is unidentified. This PCR relied on a set of 60 Vbeta primers and 13 Jbeta primers. Sequencing was performed with immunoSEQ multiplex PCR; in TCRdb, only in-frame clones are kept and a portion is missing. The sample has about 200,000 clones, around 73% seen once; the top ten hold nearly 3%. The rearrangement uses TRBV19 and TRBJ2-5; tentatively, D is TRBD2 (6 bases). Input material: PBMCs. The TCR sequence derives from a woman younger than 45 in good health and CMV-seronegative. DNA for the CDR3: TGTGCCAGTAGTATACAGGGTGGGGGAGTGGGGGGCCAGTACTTC. Translating gives CASSIQGGGVGGQYF.